This TCR beta chain originates from a study of beta chain features in type 1 diabetes. Turning to the study itself: Regarding age, gender and cell yields, patients proved similar to healthy donors. Notes on the study in general: Moderate yet significant TCRB CDR3 shortening was seen in Type 1 diabetes patients in all four CD4+ subsets. Cells carrying high TCR expression could end up over-represented when cDNA is sequenced.

This clone was seen a handful of times. Its specificity is not known. CDR1 and CDR2 (germline): SGHNT, YYREEE (reference sequence). The CDR3 runs 13 residues. Between the trimmed V and J ends, which lost 2 bases and 9 bases, there was a span of 12 bases. What was sequenced were expressed TCRB transcripts, since all of the isolated RNA had been reverse transcribed. Sequencing used immunoSEQ multiplex PCR; TCRdb keeps in-frame clones, though not all of them. The data contain a few hundred thousand clones, approximately 13% of them seen just once; the ten biggest clones take up over 0.014%. Every participating donor gave one draw, a heparinised blood sample averaging approximately 120 mL.

The sequence came from a woman aged 18-29 years with type 1 diabetes. This sequence joins TRBV5-4 and TRBJ2-1, with TRBD2 as a possible D gene (5 bases). Sequencing was carried out using naive CD4+ T cells from blood. CDR3 protein: CASSFTGGGEQFF. CDR3 sequence (DNA): TGTGCCAGCAGCTTCACCGGAGGCGGTGAGCAGTTCTTC.